This entry lists 9 T cell receptor beta chains sequenced from one sample in a study of T cell responses to AZD1222 COVID-19 vaccine. Sequencing was performed with immunoSEQ multiplex PCR; in TCRdb, only in-frame clones are kept and a portion is missing. Here the sample spans 100,000 to 150,000 clones, about 92% being singletons. This material consisted of peripheral blood, taken 28 days after the second AZD1222 dose. Receptors originate from an adult who received the AZD1222 COVID-19 vaccine.

This chain connects TRBV2 to TRBJ2-5, with 14 bases fitting TRBD2. J was trimmed by 0 bases and V by 6 bases; bases with no gene match: 3. The CDR3 has 16 residues. Germline assignment: CDR1 SNHLY and CDR2 FYNNEI. The CDR3 DNA is TGTGCCAGCAGCACGGGACTAGCGGGGGACCAAGAGACCCAGTACTTC. It yields the protein CASSTGLAGDQETQYF.

This clone was detected only once. This rearrangement joins TRBV6-5 to TRBJ2-1, with TRBD1 matching 9 bases. CDR1 and CDR2 from the germline V gene are MNHEY and SVGAGI. Trimming took 10 bases from V and 9 from J; bases not matched to a gene: 16. The CDR3 sequence is 15 residues long. As DNA, the CDR3 is TGTGCCACCTCTCGTACCGGGACAGGGATGAGTGAGCAGTTCTTC. It specifies CATSRTGTGMSEQFF.

This chain joins TRBV7-2 and TRBJ1-1, with 9 bases fitting TRBD1. J gave up 11 bases and V 5 bases, and 3 bases lay outside the gene matches. This CDR3 region has 11 residues. CDR1 is SGHTA and CDR2 is FQGNSA in the germline V gene. CDR3 DNA: TGTGCCAGCAGCCCCGACAGGGGGGCTTTCTTT. As protein: CASSPDRGAFF.

The V gene is TRBV7-9, the J gene TRBJ1-4; unclear D gene. This CDR3 comprises 18 residues. The germline V gene has CDR1 SEHNR and CDR2 FQNEAQ (reference sequence). The V gene lost 2 bases and the J gene lost 0 bases, with 16 bases spanning the gap. The CDR3 protein is CASSLKISWQATNEKLFF. CDR3 DNA: TGTGCCAGCAGCTTAAAAATCTCGTGGCAGGCAACTAATGAAAAACTGTTTTTT.

This clone was seen once. The rearrangement joins TRBV5-4 to TRBJ1-2; 8 positions match TRBD1. Germline V gene data show CDR1 as SGHNT and CDR2 as YYREEE (reference sequence). This CDR3 region has 13 residues. V lost 2 bases to trimming and J lost 8 bases; unmatched junction nucleotides: 5. The CDR3 spells CASSFLTGEGYTF. The CDR3 DNA is TGTGCCAGCAGCTTTTTGACAGGGGAAGGCTACACCTTC.

The chain joins TRBV20-1 to TRBJ1-5; D remains unclear. Trimming shortened V by 1 base and J by 12 bases, and 10 bases separated the two germline ends. This CDR3 is 11 amino acids long. Germline CDR1 and CDR2: DFQATT and SNEGSKA (reference sequence). CDR3 DNA: TGCAGTGCTAGAGGGCCTACCGTCCAGCATTTT. This encodes CSARGPTVQHF.

The rearrangement links TRBV18 to TRBJ2-7, with 10 bases that match TRBD1. The CDR3 runs to 17 residues. Germline loops: CDR1 KGHSH, CDR2 LQKENI. J lost 3 bases, V lost 4 bases, and 12 bases had no gene match. The CDR3 DNA reads TGTGCCAGCTCACGTTCCGGGACAGGGGTTGAGGTCTACGAGCAGTACTTC. It codes for CASSRSGTGVEVYEQYF.

The gene calls are TRBV3-1 (or the pseudogene TRBV3-2) and TRBJ1-1; no definite D call. CDR1 and CDR2 from the germline V gene are LGHDT and YNNKEL (reference sequence). The CDR3 is 14 residues long. Trimming cost V 2 bases and J 1 base, with 8 bases left between them. DNA for the CDR3: TGTGCCAGCAGCCAATGGGCACAGAACACTGAAGCTTTCTTT. This sequence encodes CASSQWAQNTEAFF.

The chain has TRBV7-2 and TRBJ1-5; 8 nucleotides match TRBD1. The V segment lost 5 bases and the J segment 6 bases; nucleotides outside the gene matches: 6. The CDR3 extends over 14 amino acids. Germline V CDR1 and CDR2: SGHTA, FQGNSA. The CDR3 DNA reads as TGTGCCAGCAGCAGGACAGGGACAAGTCAGCCCCAGCATTTT. This gives the protein CASSRTGTSQPQHF.